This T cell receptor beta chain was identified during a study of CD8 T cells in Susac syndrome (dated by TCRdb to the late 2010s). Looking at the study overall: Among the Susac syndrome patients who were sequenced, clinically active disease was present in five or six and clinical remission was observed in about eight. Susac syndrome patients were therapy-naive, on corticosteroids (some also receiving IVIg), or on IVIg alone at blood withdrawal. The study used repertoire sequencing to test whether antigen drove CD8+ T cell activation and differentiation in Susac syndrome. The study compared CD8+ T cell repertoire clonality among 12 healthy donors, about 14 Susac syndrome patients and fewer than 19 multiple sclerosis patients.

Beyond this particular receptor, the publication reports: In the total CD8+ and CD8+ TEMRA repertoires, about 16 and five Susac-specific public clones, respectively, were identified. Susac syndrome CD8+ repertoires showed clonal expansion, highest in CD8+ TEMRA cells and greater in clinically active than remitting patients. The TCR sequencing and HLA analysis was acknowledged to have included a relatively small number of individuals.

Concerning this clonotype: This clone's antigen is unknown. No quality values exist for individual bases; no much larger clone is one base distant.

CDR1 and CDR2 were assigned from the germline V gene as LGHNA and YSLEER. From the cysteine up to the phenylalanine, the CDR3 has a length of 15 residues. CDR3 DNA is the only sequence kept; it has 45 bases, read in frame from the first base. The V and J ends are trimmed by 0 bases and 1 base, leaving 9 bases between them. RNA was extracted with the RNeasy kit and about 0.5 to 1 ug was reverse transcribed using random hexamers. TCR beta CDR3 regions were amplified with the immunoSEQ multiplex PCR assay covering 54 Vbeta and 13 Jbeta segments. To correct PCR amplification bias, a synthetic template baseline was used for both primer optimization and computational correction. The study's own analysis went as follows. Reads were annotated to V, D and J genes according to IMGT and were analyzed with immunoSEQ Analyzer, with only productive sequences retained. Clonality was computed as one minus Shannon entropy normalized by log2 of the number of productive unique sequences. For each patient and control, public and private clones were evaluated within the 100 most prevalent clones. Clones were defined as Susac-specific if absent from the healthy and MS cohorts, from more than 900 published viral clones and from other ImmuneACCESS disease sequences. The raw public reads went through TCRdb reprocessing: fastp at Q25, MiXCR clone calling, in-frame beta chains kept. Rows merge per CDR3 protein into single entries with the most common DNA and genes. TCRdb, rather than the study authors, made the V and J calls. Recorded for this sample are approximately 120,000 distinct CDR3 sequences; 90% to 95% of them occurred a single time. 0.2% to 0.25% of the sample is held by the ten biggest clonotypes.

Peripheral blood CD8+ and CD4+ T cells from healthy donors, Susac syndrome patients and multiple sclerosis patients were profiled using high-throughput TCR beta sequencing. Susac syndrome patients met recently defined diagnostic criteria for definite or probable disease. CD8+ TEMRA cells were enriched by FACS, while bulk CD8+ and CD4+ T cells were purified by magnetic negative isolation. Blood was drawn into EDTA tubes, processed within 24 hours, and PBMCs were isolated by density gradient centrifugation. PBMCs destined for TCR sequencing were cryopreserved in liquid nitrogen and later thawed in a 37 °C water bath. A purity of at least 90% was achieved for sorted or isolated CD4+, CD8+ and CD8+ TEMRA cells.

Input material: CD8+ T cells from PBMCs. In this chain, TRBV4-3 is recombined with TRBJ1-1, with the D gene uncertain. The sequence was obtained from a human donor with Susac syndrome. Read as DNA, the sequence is TGCGCCAGCAGCCAAGACGGCGACACGAACACTGAAGCTTTCTTT. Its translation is CASSQDGDTNTEAFF.